This T cell receptor (beta chain) was found in a study of T-cell reconstitution after alpha-beta-depleted transplantation in children listed by TCRdb under 2016. For the wider study: Using TCR repertoire profiling, the study quantitatively followed how T-cell immune reconstitution unfolded in children after TCRalphabeta/CD19-depleted allogeneic hematopoietic cell transplantation. Study-wide findings and limitations: In some patients, the high TCRbeta diversity seen at day 60 was put down to recipient T cells and intrathymic progenitors that had survived conditioning. About two months after transplant, the apparently early recovery of alphabetaT-cell counts reportedly depended on just several hundred clones that had expanded rapidly and came from non-depleted graft cells. Over subsequent months, a decline in hyperexpanded clone frequencies was noted, and after one year, T-cell counts and TCRbeta diversity were mostly ascribed to newly produced T cells.

The treatment or condition label for this specimen denotes: allogeneic hematopoietic cell transplantation with graft depleted of TCRalphabeta T cells and CD19 B cells. Transplant recipients were children who received TCRalphabeta/CD19-depleted allogeneic hematopoietic cell grafts. The library came from PCR. The instrument given in TCRdb is Illumina HiSeq 2500. TCR library preparation used molecular barcoding, with unique molecular identifiers applied to normalize quantification of the TCRbeta repertoire. TCRdb handled the public reads itself, with Q25 trimming in fastp and clone calling in MiXCR, and kept productive beta chains. Rows with a matching CDR3 protein are joined into one entry that keeps the most common DNA and genes. The sample table holds fewer than 550,000 distinct CDR3 sequences, of which roughly 11% were seen once. Of the sample, 12% to 15% falls within the top ten clones. This clonotype was seen a few times. What this receptor recognizes is not known. There are no base qualities to consult, and no much larger clone falls within one base.

The source material was PBMCs, mostly from graft donor cells, sampled 180 days after TCRalphabeta/CD19-depleted stem cell transplant. The sequence derives from a female patient aged 2 to 10 who had a stem cell transplant for aplastic anemia, so the T cells may come from the graft donor.

The CDR3 reads as follows: CASSRSGVNTGELFF. The sequenced DNA: TGTGCCAGCAGCCGTAGCGGGGTCAACACCGGGGAGCTGTTTTTT. The sequence joins TRBV11-2 to TRBJ2-2; 8 nucleotides in the junction match TRBD2. The germline V gene sets CDR1 to SGHAT and CDR2 to FQNNGV. The CDR3 starts with the cysteine, ends with the phenylalanine, and has 15 residues. The retained sequence is limited to the CDR3, 45 bases, with the frame set at the first base. V ends up 5 bases short and J 2 bases short, with an unmatched junction base count of 4. When the CDR3 is completed using the reference TRBV11-2 and TRBJ2-2 genes on either side, the full variable domain is EAGVAQSPRYKIIEKRQSVAFWCNPISGHATLYWYQQILGQGPKLLIQFQNNGVVDDSQLPKDRFSAERLKGVDSTLKIQPAKLEDSAVYLCASSRSGVNTGELFFGEGSRLTVL.